The clone carrying this TCR beta chain was counted a single time. The antigen remains undetermined. This sample was included in a study of shared clonotypes between healthy human individuals. Overall study: Each donor contributed plates that comprised three CD4 naive, three CD4 memory, two CD8 naive and one CD8 memory.

General study results and limits: Sampling included only blood; tissue repertoires likely differ. With several donors compared, around 4.7% of naive CD4 clonotypes were shared.

Terminally differentiated effector memory CD45RA+ cells were left out of the naive CD8 fraction, which was CD45RO-negative and positively selected for CCR7. Execution of the assay was at deep level. TCRdb's table, derived via immunoSEQ multiplex PCR, lists solely in-frame clones and lacks some. The profile shows around 1.9 million clones, roughly 91% of them singletons. The CDR3 runs 16 residues. V was cut by 10 bases and J by 8 bases, with 26 bases left in between. Per germline, CDR1 MDHEN and CDR2 SYDVKM. The clonotype was recovered from a man between 18 and 29 years old in good health. Some clones in this sample may be carry-over from other donors' samples. The chain combines TRBV28 with TRBJ1-4; the D gene is possibly TRBD1 (6 bases). Specimen: naive CD8+ T cells from PBMCs. The CDR3: CATKKARGRFQEKLFF. In DNA form, the CDR3 reads TGTGCCACGAAAAAGGCCCGGGGGCGATTTCAGGAAAAACTGTTTTTT. The variable domain in full, with the rest retrieved from reference TRBV28 and TRBJ1-4, is DVKVTQSSRYLVKRTGEKVFLECVQDMDHENMFWYRQDPGLGLRLIYFSYDVKMKEKGDIPEGYSVSREKKERFSLILESASTNQTSMYLCATKKARGRFQEKLFFGSGTQLSVL.